The table lists the clone carrying this T cell receptor beta chain with many counts. Antigen specificity is unknown. This sample was included in a study of CD8 T cells in ankylosing spondylitis. Trimming removed 0 bases from V and 2 bases from J, with 12 bases in between. This CDR3 is built from 16 residues. Per the germline V gene, CDR1 is SGHRS and CDR2 is YFSETQ. Points from the study as a whole: What appeared characteristic of ankylosing spondylitis blood was a TCR beta motif of about eight highly homologous variants. Matched ankylosing spondylitis synovial fluid reportedly contained a significantly enriched population of disease-linked clones. Those disease-linked clones were CD8+; they were also relatively rare in peripheral blood. Reactive arthritis synovial fluid and blood previously showed some of these motif variants.

Quantitative 5'-RACE with molecular barcodes was used to make the TCR beta libraries. TCRdb re-derived calls from the 5' RACE reads in MiXCR, one entry per CDR3 protein. The data show some 700,000 distinct CDR3 sequences, about 20% seen once. Sequencing was performed on blood, either unsorted or a sorted T cell fraction (not recorded which). The sequence was collected from a male donor with ankylosing spondylitis. The genes are TRBV5-1 and TRBJ1-5; D is perhaps TRBD1 (5 bases). CDR3 sequence (DNA): TGCGCCAGCAGCTTGGGGTTCGGGGGGGGCAATCAGCCCCAGCATTTT. This gives the protein CASSLGFGGGNQPQHF.